The next 10 T cell receptor beta chains were all read from a single sample in a study of early T cells in non-severe SARS-CoV-2 infection. TCRdb reprocessed the 5' RACE reads via MiXCR and lists one record per CDR3 protein. Of over 50,000 distinct CDR3 sequences in the sample, under 15% are singletons; the top ten hold 9% to 10%. The sequencing here drew on whole blood, taken at baseline. These receptors were obtained from an adult who was a healthcare worker with PCR-confirmed SARS-CoV-2 infection or an uninfected control (not recorded which).

This clonotype has more than one count but fewer than ten. This chain uses TRBV12-3 or TRBV12-4 with TRBJ2-2, with 8 bases identical to TRBD2. Germline trimming cut 6 bases from V and 1 base from J; bases unmatched to any gene: 4. This CDR3 has 15 amino acids. The CDR3, as DNA: TGTGCCAGCAGCCAGCGGGGGCTGAACACCGGGGAGCTGTTTTTT. This translates into CASSQRGLNTGELFF.

The rearrangement joins TRBV28 to TRBJ2-7; no firm D call. V gave up 4 bases and J gave up 7 bases, with 17 bases separating them. Germline V gene lookup returns CDR1 MDHEN and CDR2 SYDVKM. The CDR3 is made up of 14 amino acids. The DNA for the CDR3 is TGTGCCAGCAGTTCGCCCGGTACGGCTGGGGAGCAGTACTTC. Amino acids: CASSSPGTAGEQYF.

This clonotype appeared a few times. The genes are TRBV9 and TRBJ1-2; TRBD1 matches at 10 bases. The CDR3 is 14 residues long. Per germline, CDR1 SGDLS and CDR2 YYNGEE. J was trimmed by 4 bases and V by 0 bases; bases with no gene match: 0. CDR3 bases: TGTGCCAGCAGCGTAGGGACAGGGGGCTATGGCTACACCTTC. It specifies CASSVGTGGYGYTF.

The chain is built from TRBV27 and TRBJ1-1; D might be TRBD1 (6 bases). V was trimmed by 6 bases and J by 3 bases, leaving 14 bases between them. This CDR3 is 14 amino acids long. Germline V lookup: CDR1 MNHEY, CDR2 SMNVEV (reference sequence). The CDR3 protein is CASRSNRVDTEAFF. Here the CDR3 DNA reads TGTGCCAGCAGATCAAACAGGGTAGACACTGAAGCTTTCTTT.

In this sample, this clonotype turned up a few times. The rearrangement joins TRBV10-3 to TRBJ2-2; TRBD1 is a possible D gene (5 bases). V was trimmed by 6 bases and J by 0 bases, leaving 17 bases between them. The CDR3 extends over 17 amino acids. Germline CDR1 is ENHRY and CDR2 is SYGVKD. The CDR3 here is CAISLSPSGTNTGELFF. The CDR3 nucleotides read TGTGCCATCAGCCTTAGCCCCTCAGGGACGAACACCGGGGAGCTGTTTTTT.

J is TRBJ1-2 and V is TRBV25-1; D may be TRBD1 (6 bases). CDR1 and CDR2 (germline): MGHDK, SYGVNS. The CDR3 has 16 amino acids. Trimming removed 5 bases at V and 4 bases at J, with 20 bases between. DNA for the CDR3: TGTGCCAGCAGTCCCCCCCCCGGGGGCGGAATCTATGGCTACACCTTC. Its protein product is CASSPPPGGGIYGYTF.

This CDR3 is CSAPRGSASGANVLTF. CDR3 DNA sequence: TGCAGTGCCCCTCGGGGCAGCGCCTCTGGGGCCAACGTCCTGACTTTC. J is TRBJ2-6 and V is TRBV20-1, with D perhaps being TRBD1 or TRBD2 (5 bases each). With 6 bases removed from V and 0 bases from J, the gap between germline ends came to 15 bases. Germline V lookup: CDR1 DFQATT, CDR2 SNEGSKA (reference sequence). This CDR3 spans 16 amino acids.

This clonotype was found a few times. The CDR3 here is CASMRDDYGYTF. The CDR3 bases are TGCGCCAGCATGCGGGACGACTATGGCTACACCTTC. This chain links TRBV10-2 with TRBJ1-2, with D possibly TRBD1 on 5 matching bases. CDR1 WSHSY and CDR2 SAAADI come from the germline V gene. V was shortened by 7 bases and J by 3 bases, with 9 bases between the two germline ends. The CDR3 length is 12 residues.

A few counts support this clonotype. The J gene is TRBJ2-7, the V gene TRBV28, with 7 bases aligning to TRBD1. Germline V gives CDR1 MDHEN, CDR2 SYDVKM. With V trimmed by 3 bases and J by 2 bases, 4 bases remained unmatched. This CDR3 contains 14 residues. The CDR3 DNA reads as TGTGCCAGCAGTTTTTCGGACAGGCCCTACGAGCAGTACTTC. Amino acid sequence: CASSFSDRPYEQYF. The full variable domain, completed using reference TRBV28 and TRBJ2-7, is DVKVTQSSRYLVKRTGEKVFLECVQDMDHENMFWYRQDPGLGLRLIYFSYDVKMKEKGDIPEGYSVSREKKERFSLILESASTNQTSMYLCASSFSDRPYEQYFGPGTRLTVT.

This clonotype was found a few times. This chain uses TRBV6-1 with TRBJ1-5; 7 bases are shared with TRBD1. Germline CDR1 MNHNS, CDR2 SASEGT. V gave up 3 bases and J gave up 2 bases; unmatched junction bases: 1. CDR3 length: 14 amino acids. Written as DNA, the CDR3 is TGTGCCAGCAGTGAGCAGGGGGGCAATCAGCCCCAGCATTTT. As protein: CASSEQGGNQPQHF.